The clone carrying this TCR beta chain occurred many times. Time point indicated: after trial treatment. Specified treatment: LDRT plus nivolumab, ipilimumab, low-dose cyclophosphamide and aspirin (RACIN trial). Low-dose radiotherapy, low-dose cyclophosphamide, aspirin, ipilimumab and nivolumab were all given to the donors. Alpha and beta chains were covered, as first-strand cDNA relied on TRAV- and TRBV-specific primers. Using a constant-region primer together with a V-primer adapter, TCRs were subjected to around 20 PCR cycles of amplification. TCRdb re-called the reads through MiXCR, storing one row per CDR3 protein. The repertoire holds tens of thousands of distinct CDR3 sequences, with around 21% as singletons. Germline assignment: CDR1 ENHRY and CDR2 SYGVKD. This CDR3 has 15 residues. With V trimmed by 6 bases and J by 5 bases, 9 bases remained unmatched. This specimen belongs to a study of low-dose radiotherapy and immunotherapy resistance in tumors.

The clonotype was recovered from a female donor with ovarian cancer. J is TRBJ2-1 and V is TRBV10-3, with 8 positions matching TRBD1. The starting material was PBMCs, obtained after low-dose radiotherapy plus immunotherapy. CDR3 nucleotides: TGTGCCATCAGATCAGACAGGGGAAACGACAATGAGCAGTTCTTC. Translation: CAIRSDRGNDNEQFF.